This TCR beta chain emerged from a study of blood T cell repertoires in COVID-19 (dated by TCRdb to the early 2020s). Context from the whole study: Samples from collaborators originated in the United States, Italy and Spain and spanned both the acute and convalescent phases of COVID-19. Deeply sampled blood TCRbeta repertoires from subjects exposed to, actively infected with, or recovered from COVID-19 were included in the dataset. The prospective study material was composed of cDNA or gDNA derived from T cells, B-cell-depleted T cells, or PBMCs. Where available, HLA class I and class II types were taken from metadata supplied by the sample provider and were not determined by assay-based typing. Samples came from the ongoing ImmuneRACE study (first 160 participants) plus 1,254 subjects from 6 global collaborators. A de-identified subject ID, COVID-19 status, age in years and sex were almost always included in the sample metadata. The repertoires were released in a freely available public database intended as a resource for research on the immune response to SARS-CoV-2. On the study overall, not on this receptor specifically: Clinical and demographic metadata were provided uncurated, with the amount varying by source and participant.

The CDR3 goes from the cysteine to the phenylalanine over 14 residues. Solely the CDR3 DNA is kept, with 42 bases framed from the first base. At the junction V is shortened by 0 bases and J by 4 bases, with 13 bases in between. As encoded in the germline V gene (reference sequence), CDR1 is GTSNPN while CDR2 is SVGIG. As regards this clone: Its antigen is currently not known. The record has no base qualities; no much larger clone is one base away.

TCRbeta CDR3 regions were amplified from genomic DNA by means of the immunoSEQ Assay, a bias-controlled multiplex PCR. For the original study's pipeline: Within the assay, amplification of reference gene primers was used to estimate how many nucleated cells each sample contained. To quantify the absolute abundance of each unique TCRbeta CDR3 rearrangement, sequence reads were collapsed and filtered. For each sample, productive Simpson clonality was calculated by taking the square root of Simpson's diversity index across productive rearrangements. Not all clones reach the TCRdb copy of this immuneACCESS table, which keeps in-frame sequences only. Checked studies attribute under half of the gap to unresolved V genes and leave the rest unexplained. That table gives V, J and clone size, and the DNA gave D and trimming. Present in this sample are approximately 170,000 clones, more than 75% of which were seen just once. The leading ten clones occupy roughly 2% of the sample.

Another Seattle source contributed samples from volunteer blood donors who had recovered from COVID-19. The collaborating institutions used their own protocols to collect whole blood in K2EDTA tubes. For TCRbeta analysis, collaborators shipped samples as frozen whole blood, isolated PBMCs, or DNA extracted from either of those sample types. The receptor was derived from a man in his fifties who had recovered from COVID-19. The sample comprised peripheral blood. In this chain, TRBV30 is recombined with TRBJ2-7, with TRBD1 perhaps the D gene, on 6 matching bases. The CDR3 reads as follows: CAWSVGTGSYEQYF. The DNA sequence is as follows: TGTGCCTGGAGTGTGGGAACAGGGTCGTACGAGCAGTACTTC.